This note documents a single TCR beta chain sequence. Its antigen is not identified. The germline gives CDR1 MNHNS, CDR2 SASEGT. The CDR3 has 13 amino acids. Trimming took 6 bases from V and 10 from J, leaving 18 bases between them. This entry is derived from a study of response to subunit inactivated influenza vaccine. Study outcomes and limitations: The authors put forward the suggestion that each seasonal influenza vaccination may bring in only a limited number of new T cells.

Each CDR3 protein gets one entry after TCRdb re-called the RT-PCR reads with MiXCR. This sample yields some 850,000 distinct CDR3 sequences, of which roughly 18% are seen a single time; approximately 10% belongs to the top ten. This rearrangement joins TRBV6-1 to TRBJ1-1; D might be TRBD1 (5 bases). This clonotype was sampled from a man over 45 who received an inactivated influenza vaccine. The sequencing here drew on PBMCs from blood, taken 4 to 6 days after vaccination. CDR3 nucleotide sequence: TGTGCCAGCAGAACCTCCCAGGGTGGGGGAGCTTTCTTT. Translating gives CASRTSQGGGAFF.